This T cell receptor beta chain was identified during a study of T cell clonality in common variable immunodeficiency. Looked up from germline, CDR1 is DFQATT and CDR2 is SNEGSKA (reference sequence). V gave up 0 bases and J gave up 4 bases, with 15 bases separating them. The CDR3 contains 15 residues. Sequenced by immunoSEQ multiplex PCR; TCRdb stores in-frame clones only, minus some. The sample has approximately 44,000 clones, none seen only once. This clone was picked up many times. Read sequence stops 3 residues before the CDR3 end, and the germline J gene provides the missing end. The chain is built from TRBV20-1 and TRBJ1-1; a weak D match, TRBD1 (5 bases). The receptor was derived from a person aged 18-70 years in good health. Source material: peripheral blood mononuclear cells. The covered CDR3 bases are TGCAGTGCTAGAGATCCCTTGGCGGGGGGCACTGAA. Translated: CSARDPLAGGTE. The whole CDR3 sequence reads CSARDPLAGGTEAFF.